One and the same sample provided the 30 T cell receptor beta chains below, sequenced in a study of shared clonotypes between healthy human individuals. The table came from immunoSEQ multiplex PCR; TCRdb's copy has only in-frame clones and leaves some out. The table has about 1.1 million clones, 60% to 85% seen once. Sequencing was carried out using memory CD4+ T cells from PBMCs. Stated subset: CD45RA-negative fraction. These receptors were collected from a man younger than 30 in good health. Some clones in this sample may be carry-over from other donors' samples.

This clone was counted a single time. The V call is TRBV7-2, the J call TRBJ2-1, with TRBD2 matching over 11 bases. This CDR3 contains 14 residues. V was pared by 1 base and J by 15 bases, with 8 bases of the junction left unmatched. Looked up from germline, CDR1 is SGHTA and CDR2 is FQGNSA. CDR3 in amino acids: CASSLGLAGRRTFF. Written as DNA, the CDR3 is TGTGCCAGCAGCTTAGGACTAGCGGGACGGCGGACGTTCTTC.

The rearrangement links TRBV6-5 to TRBJ1-2; 7 bases line up with TRBD1. Germline values: CDR1 MNHEY, CDR2 SVGAGI. J lost 2 bases, V lost 6 bases, and 6 bases had no gene match. The CDR3 length is 14 residues. The CDR3 here is CASRDWDSNYGYTF. CDR3 nucleotides: TGTGCCAGCAGGGACTGGGACAGCAACTATGGCTACACCTTC.

This sequence joins TRBV5-8 and TRBJ2-5; D not resolved. CDR1 and CDR2 from the germline V gene are SGHTS and YDEGEE. This CDR3 is built from 14 residues. The ends were cut back, 0 bases at V and 5 bases at J, with 11 bases in the middle. This chain's CDR3 is CASSLGVWMETQYF. The CDR3 DNA reads as TGTGCCAGCAGCTTGGGGGTTTGGATGGAGACCCAGTACTTC.

The chain uses TRBV6-6 and TRBJ2-7, with 8 bases matching TRBD2. Per germline, CDR1 MNHNY and CDR2 SVGAGI (reference sequence). The CDR3 extends over 14 amino acids. V dropped 0 bases and J dropped 6; count of bases not matched to a gene: 4. The CDR3 protein is CASSYSPGGSEQYF. CDR3 nucleotide sequence: TGTGCCAGCAGTTACTCGCCGGGAGGGAGCGAGCAGTACTTC.

As DNA, the CDR3 is TGTGCCAGCAGGCACCCGGGGCGAGCCTACGAGCAGTACTTC. It is translated as CASRHPGRAYEQYF. This rearrangement joins TRBV5-8 to TRBJ2-7; TRBD1 or TRBD2 may be the D gene (5 bases each). Trimming cost V 5 bases and J 2 bases, with 14 bases left between them. Germline CDR1 and CDR2: SGHTS and YDEGEE. The CDR3 extends over 14 amino acids.

At least ten counts were recorded for this clone. The rearrangement uses TRBV4-3 and TRBJ2-7; TRBD1 agrees at 7 bases. Germline V lookup: CDR1 LGHNA, CDR2 YSLEER. The trim removed 2 bases at V and 3 bases at J, leaving 4 bases unmatched. The CDR3 consists of 14 residues. CDR3 residues: CASSQRTGDYEQYF. As DNA, the CDR3 is TGCGCCAGCAGCCAACGTACAGGGGACTACGAGCAGTACTTC.

V gene TRBV5-1 combines with J gene TRBJ2-2, with D possibly matching TRBD2 (5 bases). CDR3 size: 15 residues. Germline CDR1 SGHRS, CDR2 YFSETQ. V was pared by 4 bases and J by 8 bases, with 18 bases between. The CDR3 DNA reads as TGCGCCAGCAGCACCGCGGTGAGGGCGTCTGGGGAGCTGTTTTTT. Residues: CASSTAVRASGELFF.

This clone was recorded only once. The J gene is TRBJ2-2, the V gene TRBV6-5; 8 nucleotides agree with TRBD2. The CDR3 covers 13 residues. From germline, CDR1 is MNHEY and CDR2 SVGAGI. Trimming at V came to 6 bases and at J to 13 bases, leaving 10 bases not matched to a gene. CDR3 region: CASSPGGGEWLFF. CDR3 DNA sequence: TGTGCCAGCAGCCCCGGGGGGGGAGAGTGGCTGTTTTTT.

This clone was detected only a few times. The V call is TRBV6-6, the J call TRBJ1-5; D is ambiguous. This CDR3 has 15 residues. V lost 6 bases and J 2 bases, leaving 14 bases between the germline ends. The germline gives CDR1 MNHNY, CDR2 SVGAGI (reference sequence). CDR3: CASRGIGNGNQPQHF. DNA of the CDR3: TGTGCCAGCAGGGGAATTGGGAACGGCAATCAGCCCCAGCATTTT.

This rearrangement joins TRBV10-2 to TRBJ2-2, with 8 bases fitting TRBD1. The CDR3 covers 15 residues. The V gene's germline CDR1 is WSHSY and CDR2 SAAADI. After removal of 4 bases from V and 6 bases from J, the junction contained 7 bases not matched to a gene. The CDR3 DNA follows: TGCGCCAGCAGTGTGAATCGGGACAGGCCCGGGGAGCTGTTTTTT. Amino acids: CASSVNRDRPGELFF.

V gene TRBV18 combines with J gene TRBJ2-2; D might be TRBD2 (5 bases). V dropped 2 bases and J dropped 0 bases, with 10 bases sitting between them. The CDR3 length is 16 residues. Germline CDR1 KGHSH, CDR2 LQKENI. CDR3 DNA: TGTGCCAGCTCACCAGCTAGCAGCGCGAACACCGGGGAGCTGTTTTTT. Its protein product is CASSPASSANTGELFF.

The chain links TRBV21-1 to TRBJ2-7; the DNA was not used to check the table's D call, TRBD2. TRBV21-1 counts as a pseudogene. CDR3 length: 15 amino acids. CDR3 residues: CASSKGEGPRDEQYF. Here the CDR3 DNA reads TGTGCCAGCAGCAAAGGCGAGGGCCCTAGGGACGAGCAGTACTTC.

Only a few counts were recorded for this clone. This chain links TRBV19 with TRBJ1-5; a possible D gene is TRBD1 (5 bases). The germline V gene has CDR1 LNHDA and CDR2 SQIVND (reference sequence). V lost 4 bases to trimming and J lost 4 bases, with 14 bases between them. This CDR3 contains 15 residues. The CDR3 sequence: CASSTGTAFNQPQHF. In nucleotides, the CDR3 is TGTGCCAGTAGTACCGGGACGGCCTTTAATCAGCCCCAGCATTTT.

CDR3 DNA sequence: TGTGCCAGCAGTTTCCCGGGACAGGTGAACTATGGCTACACCTTC. It specifies CASSFPGQVNYGYTF. J is TRBJ1-2 and V is TRBV28; 8 positions match TRBD1. CDR1 and CDR2 (germline): MDHEN, SYDVKM. V lost 3 bases, J lost 2 bases, and 5 bases stayed unmatched. The CDR3 length is 15 residues.

The chain combines TRBV5-1 with TRBJ2-7; no clear D. CDR1 is SGHRS and CDR2 is YFSETQ in the germline V gene. Trimming left V 4 bases short and J 0 bases short, with 11 bases between. The CDR3 is 14 residues long. The CDR3 nucleotides are TGCGCCAGCAGCGTTCCCAAGAGCTCCTACGAGCAGTACTTC. Its translation is CASSVPKSSYEQYF.

The chain employs TRBV10-3 and TRBJ2-7; D remains unclear. V was pared by 3 bases and J by 0 bases, with 6 bases between. The CDR3 consists of 13 residues. The V gene's germline CDR1 is ENHRY and CDR2 SYGVKD. The CDR3: CAISDSSSYEQYF. CDR3 coding DNA: TGTGCCATCAGTGATAGTAGCTCCTACGAGCAGTACTTC.

This clone has a handful of counts. The same CDR3 is also encoded by other DNA sequences in this sample. The J gene is TRBJ2-3, the V gene TRBV9; tentatively, D is TRBD1 (5 bases). Germline loops: CDR1 SGDLS, CDR2 YYNGEE. This CDR3 spans 13 amino acids. Trimming stripped 2 bases from V and 4 bases from J, with 8 bases between. The CDR3 nucleotides read TGTGCCAGCAGCGTCCAGGGCGCAGATACGCAGTATTTT. Its translation is CASSVQGADTQYF.

As to this clone: A read error is possible here, since a much larger clone lies one base away. The chain couples TRBV30 to TRBJ2-6; D is perhaps TRBD1 (5 bases). V gave up 5 bases and J gave up 0 bases, with 5 bases separating them. Per the germline V gene, CDR1 is GTSNPN and CDR2 is SVGIG (reference sequence). This CDR3 contains 13 residues. DNA of the CDR3: TGTGCCTGGCAGGGCTCTGGGGCCAACGTCCTGACTTTC. Protein: CAWQGSGANVLTF. The variable domain in full, with the rest retrieved from reference TRBV30 and TRBJ2-6, is SQTIHQWPATLVQPVGSPLSLECTVEGTSNPNLYWYRQAAGRGLQLLFYSVGIGQISSEVPQNLSASRPQDRQFILSSKKLLLSDSGFYLCAWQGSGANVLTFGAGSRLTVL.

V usage is TRBV28 and J usage is TRBJ1-2; 9 nucleotides align to TRBD1. The CDR3 has 15 amino acids. CDR1 and CDR2 from the germline V gene are MDHEN and SYDVKM. J lost 0 bases, V lost 10 bases, and 9 bases had no gene match. The CDR3 DNA reads TGTGCCACCCAACCCCGGGACAGGGCTAACTATGGCTACACCTTC. Encoded protein: CATQPRDRANYGYTF.

CDR3 amino acids: CAWSPVTYEQYF. The CDR3, as DNA: TGTGCCTGGAGTCCCGTTACCTACGAGCAGTACTTC. The rearrangement uses TRBV30 and TRBJ2-7, with no clear D. The CDR3 has 12 residues. Germline-derived CDR1 and CDR2 are GTSNPN and SVGIG (reference sequence). V dropped 2 bases and J dropped 2 bases, with 7 bases sitting between them.

This chain links TRBV5-1 with TRBJ2-2; unclear D gene. The CDR3 has 15 residues. The V and J ends lost 0 bases and 2 bases respectively, with 8 bases between them. Germline V lookup: CDR1 SGHRS, CDR2 YFSETQ. The CDR3 sequence is CASSLDGPNTGELFF. The CDR3 DNA follows: TGCGCCAGCAGCTTGGACGGACCCAACACCGGGGAGCTGTTTTTT.

This clone was seen a handful of times. The chain couples TRBV7-2 to TRBJ1-2; weak D call: TRBD1 (6 bases). This CDR3 is 19 amino acids long. Trimming stripped 5 bases from V and 2 bases from J, with 27 bases between. Germline V CDR1 and CDR2: SGHTA, FQGNSA. The CDR3 is CASSPRGGDIGPPNYGYTF. The CDR3 bases are TGTGCCAGCAGCCCCCGGGGGGGGGACATTGGTCCCCCCAACTATGGCTACACCTTC. Looking up the rest from reference TRBV7-2 and TRBJ1-2 gives the full variable domain: GAGVSQSPSNKVTEKGKDVELRCDPISGHTALYWYRQSLGQGLEFLIYFQGNSAPDKSGLPSDRFSAERTGGSVSTLTIQRTQQEDSAVYLCASSPRGGDIGPPNYGYTFGSGTRLTVV.

Details on this clone: One junction end does not reproduce the germline sequence, and a read error may be involved. The CDR3 region has the DNA TGTGCCAGCAACTTGCGGCTAGCGGGGACCCAGTACTTC. It encodes CASNLRLAGTQYF. The rearrangement links TRBV5-6 to TRBJ2-7; 8 bases are shared with TRBD2. The tail of the sequence fits TRBJ2-5 better, so the J call may be wrong. The CDR3 is 13 amino acids. The germline V gene encodes CDR1 SGHDT and CDR2 YYEEEE.

The genes are TRBV5-1 and TRBJ2-3; 7 bases agree with TRBD2. Germline V gene lookup returns CDR1 SGHRS and CDR2 YFSETQ. The CDR3 totals 16 residues. V gave up 0 bases and J gave up 6 bases; unmatched junction bases: 10. The CDR3 reads CASSLARAGALDTQYF. The CDR3 bases are TGCGCCAGCAGCTTGGCCAGGGCGGGAGCTCTCGATACGCAGTATTTT.

The rearrangement uses TRBV6-5 and TRBJ1-1; no clear D. Per germline, CDR1 MNHEY and CDR2 SVGAGI. The CDR3 has 12 amino acids. Trimming removed 4 bases from V and 8 bases from J, with 11 bases in between. The CDR3 reads CASSSSVTEAFF. As DNA, the CDR3 is TGTGCCAGCAGTTCCTCAGTCACAGAAGCTTTCTTT.

This clone was observed a handful of times. In nucleotides, the CDR3 is TGTGCCAGCAGCTCAACAGGGAACTGGGATGAGCAGTTCTTC. Its translation is CASSSTGNWDEQFF. The V and J genes are TRBV7-3 and TRBJ2-1; maybe TRBD1 (6 bases). CDR1 and CDR2 from the germline V gene are SGHTA and FQGTGA. Trimming left V 4 bases short and J 8 bases short, with 15 bases between. The CDR3 covers 14 residues.

This clone was counted a single time. The rearrangement links TRBV2 to TRBJ2-2; maybe TRBD1 (6 bases). The V gene's germline CDR1 is SNHLY and CDR2 FYNNEI. V was pared by 8 bases and J by 5 bases, with 12 bases between. This CDR3 is 13 amino acids long. This chain's CDR3 is CASLGQPTGELFF. The DNA for the CDR3 is TGTGCCAGCCTTGGACAGCCTACCGGGGAGCTGTTTTTT. Full variable domain (rest looked up from reference TRBV2 and TRBJ2-2): EPEVTQTPSHQVTQMGQEVILRCVPISNHLYFYWYRQILGQKVEFLVSFYNNEISEKSEIFDDQFSVERPDGSNFTLKIRSTKLEDSAMYFCASLGQPTGELFFGEGSRLTVL.

The V and J genes are TRBV27 and TRBJ2-7; a possible D gene is TRBD1 (6 bases). V was shortened by 2 bases and J by 7 bases, with 18 bases between the two germline ends. Germline CDR1 reads MNHEY; CDR2 reads SMNVEV (reference sequence). The CDR3 spans 15 residues. CDR3 DNA: TGTGCCAGCAGTTTAATCTTCAGGGGTTCGGGGGAGCAGTACTTC. Translating gives CASSLIFRGSGEQYF.

The chain links TRBV5-1 to TRBJ2-7, with D unresolved. This CDR3 region has 15 residues. V was pared by 4 bases and J by 3 bases, with 17 bases between. Germline values: CDR1 SGHRS, CDR2 YFSETQ. The CDR3 sequence is CASSPLDGRSYEQYF. The CDR3 DNA follows: TGCGCCAGCAGCCCGCTGGACGGACGCAGCTACGAGCAGTACTTC.

The V call is TRBV28, the J call TRBJ2-7; no clear D gene. The V and J ends lost 3 bases and 3 bases respectively, with 9 bases between them. The CDR3 extends over 13 amino acids. The V gene's germline CDR1 is MDHEN and CDR2 SYDVKM. As DNA, the CDR3 is TGTGCCAGCAGTTTGAGGTGGGGCTACGAGCAGTACTTC. This gives the protein CASSLRWGYEQYF. Based on the CDR3 plus reference TRBV28 and TRBJ2-7, the full variable domain is DVKVTQSSRYLVKRTGEKVFLECVQDMDHENMFWYRQDPGLGLRLIYFSYDVKMKEKGDIPEGYSVSREKKERFSLILESASTNQTSMYLCASSLRWGYEQYFGPGTRLTVT.